These 9 T cell receptor beta chains originate from one sample sequenced in a study of T-cell reconstitution after alpha-beta-depleted transplantation in children. It was with unique molecular identifiers that the TCRbeta library was prepared. MiXCR, run by TCRdb on the PCR reads, gives a single entry per CDR3 protein. In the table there are about 230,000 distinct CDR3 sequences, around 12% of which are singletons. The sequencing used PBMCs from the stem cell graft donor, collected from the stem cell graft. All receptors derive from a human donor who donated a stem cell graft to a child with acute lymphoblastic leukemia.

This clonotype was found many times. In nucleotides, the CDR3 is TGCGCCAGCAGCTCGGGGACAGGGGACTACGAGCAGTACTTC. This codes for CASSSGTGDYEQYF. V usage is TRBV5-1 and J usage is TRBJ2-7, with 10 bases aligning to TRBD1. Trimming took 3 bases from V and 3 from J; bases not matched to a gene: 3. This CDR3 contains 14 residues. The germline gives CDR1 SGHRS, CDR2 YFSETQ.

Details on this clonotype: One end of the junction is discordant with germline, which a read error may explain. The chain links TRBV7-8 to TRBJ1-1; D is unresolved. This CDR3 has 14 residues. Looked up from germline, CDR1 is SGHVS and CDR2 is FQNEAQ. CDR3 sequence reads: CASSLASTNAEAFF. In DNA, the CDR3 is TGTGCCAGCAGCCTCGCCTCAACGAACGCTGAAGCTTTCTTT.

This clonotype was detected many times. The chain employs TRBV20-1 and TRBJ2-7; tentatively, D is TRBD1 (7 bases). Trimming removed 2 bases from V and 7 bases from J, with 15 bases in between. The CDR3 consists of 13 residues. Germline values: CDR1 DFQATT, CDR2 SNEGSKA (reference sequence). The CDR3: CSARSGGRWEQYF. The DNA for the CDR3 is TGCAGTGCTAGATCAGGGGGGCGGTGGGAGCAGTACTTC.

This clonotype was detected many times. The J gene is TRBJ2-1, the V gene TRBV28; D remains unclear. V was clipped by 3 bases and J by 8 bases, with 5 bases between them. Germline CDR1 reads MDHEN; CDR2 reads SYDVKM. The CDR3 length is 11 residues. The CDR3 DNA reads TGTGCCAGCAGTTTGGAGTATGAGCAGTTCTTC. Amino acid sequence: CASSLEYEQFF.

This clonotype appeared many times. The chain uses TRBV20-1 and TRBJ1-6; D might be TRBD1 (5 bases). There are 16 residues in the CDR3. The ends were cut back, 5 bases at V and 7 bases at J, with 21 bases in the middle. Germline loops: CDR1 DFQATT, CDR2 SNEGSKA (reference sequence). The CDR3 region has the DNA TGCAGTGCTCCCGGAGGGACCTACGGCTCCAATTCACCCCTCCACTTT. This sequence encodes CSAPGGTYGSNSPLHF.

This clonotype has at least ten counts. The gene calls are TRBV25-1 and TRBJ1-6, with D hard to call. The ends were cut back, 6 bases at V and 9 bases at J, with 15 bases in the middle. This CDR3 has 14 residues. Germline CDR1 reads MGHDK; CDR2 reads SYGVNS. In nucleotides, the CDR3 is TGTGCCAGCAGAGGACTCCACAAGGGTTCACCCCTCCACTTT. Protein: CASRGLHKGSPLHF.

As to this clonotype: A much larger clone sits a single nucleotide away, making a read error possible. The chain employs TRBV12-3 or TRBV12-4 and TRBJ2-3; D is uncertain. The CDR3 sequence is 15 residues long. V lost 1 base, J lost 1 base, and 9 bases lay in between. The CDR3 loop is CASSLDLPGTDTQYF. DNA for the CDR3: TGTGCCAGCAGTTTAGATCTCCCGGGCACAGATACGCAGTATTTT.

In this sample, this clonotype turned up a few times. The V call is TRBV7-2, the J call TRBJ1-2; 8 bases are shared with TRBD1. With 4 bases clipped from V and 2 bases from J, the junction kept 6 bases outside the gene matches. There are 15 residues in the CDR3. Per the germline V gene, CDR1 is SGHTA and CDR2 is FQGNSA. The CDR3 DNA sequence: TGTGCCAGCAGCTCGCTCGGACAGGGCAACTATGGCTACACCTTC. This gives the protein CASSSLGQGNYGYTF.

This clonotype appeared many times. The chain links TRBV12-3 or TRBV12-4 to TRBJ1-1, with 7 bases fitting TRBD1. With 6 bases clipped from V and 5 bases from J, the junction kept 9 bases outside the gene matches. The CDR3 has 14 residues. As DNA, the CDR3 is TGTGCCAGCAGCCCCTTCAAGGGGGCGACTGAAGCTTTCTTT. The encoded protein is CASSPFKGATEAFF.